These T cell receptor beta chains were read from a single sample in a study of cytomegalovirus exposure and HLA in healthy donors. Some clones are missing from TCRdb's copy, which holds only in-frame ones; the method was immunoSEQ multiplex PCR. The sample lists roughly 110,000 clones; roughly 70% were seen once. The sequenced sample consisted of PBMCs. These TCRs come from a male donor in good health and CMV-seropositive. CDR3s include the opening cysteine and the closing phenylalanine or tryptophan. D genes are given only for firm matches. Clone size is given for some rows only: seen once, a few or many times, or a class if the clone is expanded.

TRBD1 NA 16 TRBJ2-3 TRBV12-5 CASGLDRGLPTDTQYF TGTGCTAGTGGTTTGGACAGGGGTTTGCCCACAGATACGCAGTATTTT
NA NA 18 TRBJ2-3 TRBV27 CASSLSSFTGSWLDTQYF TGTGCCAGCAGTTTATCCTCTTTCACCGGGAGTTGGTTAGATACGCAGTATTTT
NA few 13 TRBJ1-3 TRBV2 CASSGGRRNTIYF TGTGCCAGCAGTGGGGGGAGGAGAAACACCATATATTTT
NA NA 15 TRBJ2-7 TRBV28 CASRSPRDGWYEQYF TGTGCCAGCAGGTCTCCCAGGGATGGGTGGTACGAGCAGTACTTC
NA NA 15 TRBJ2-7 TRBV6-5 CASSYSFRGTNEQYF TGTGCCAGCAGTTACTCGTTCCGGGGGACCAACGAGCAGTACTTC
TRBD1 NA 16 TRBJ1-3 TRBV7-8 CASSFQGQGHGNTIYF TGTGCCAGCAGCTTCCAGGGACAGGGGCATGGAAACACCATATATTTT
TRBD1 NA 12 TRBJ2-7 TRBV10-2 CATKVGGDEQYF TGCGCCACCAAGGTAGGGGGCGACGAGCAGTACTTC
TRBD1 NA 15 TRBJ1-2 TRBV18 CASSAADRGNYGYTF TGTGCCAGCTCAGCAGCGGACAGGGGGAACTATGGCTACACCTTC
TRBD2 few 15 TRBJ2-5 TRBV7-9 CAHALAGGIGETQYF TGTGCCCATGCCCTAGCGGGAGGGATAGGAGAGACCCAGTACTTC
NA NA 12 TRBJ2-1 TRBV18 CASSPGTYEQFF TGTGCCAGCTCCCCCGGGACTTATGAGCAGTTCTTC
NA NA 16 TRBJ2-7 TRBV13 CASSTRGLNSPYEQYF TGTGCCAGCAGTACGAGAGGGCTCAATTCCCCCTACGAGCAGTACTTC
NA once 15 TRBJ2-3 TRBV15 CATSRDPGPTDTQYF TGTGCCACCAGCAGAGATCCGGGTCCTACAGATACGCAGTATTTT
NA NA 17 TRBJ2-3 TRBV10-3 CAIRGVAGTLQTDTQYF TGTGCCATCAGGGGGGTGGCCGGGACTCTCCAAACAGATACGCAGTATTTT
NA NA 15 TRBJ2-4 TRBV7-2 CASSLFSDQRNIQYF TGTGCCAGCAGCTTATTCTCCGATCAGCGAAACATTCAGTACTTC
NA NA 14 TRBJ2-7 TRBV5-1 CASRVEDSSYEQYF TGCGCCAGCAGGGTGGAGGACAGCTCCTACGAGCAGTACTTC
TRBD1 NA 15 TRBJ1-2 TRBV4-3 CASSLLTGVNYGYTF TGCGCCAGCAGCCTTCTGACAGGGGTCAACTATGGCTACACCTTC
TRBD1 NA 14 TRBJ2-2 TRBV19 CASSMGQVAGELFF TGTGCCAGTAGTATGGGACAGGTAGCCGGGGAGCTGTTTTTT
NA NA 14 TRBJ1-1 TRBV27 CASSSWDTYTEAFF TGTGCCAGCAGTTCGTGGGACACCTACACTGAAGCTTTCTTT
NA NA 12 TRBJ1-2 TRBV30 CAWSGGLYGYTF TGTGCCTGGAGTGGGGGCCTATATGGCTACACCTTC
NA once 12 TRBJ1-1 TRBV25-1 CASSLRGTEAFF TGTGCCAGCAGTCTCCGGGGCACTGAAGCTTTCTTT
TRBD1 NA 15 TRBJ1-1 TRBV4-3 CASSQDYRGNTEAFF TGCGCCAGCAGCCAAGATTACAGGGGGAACACTGAAGCTTTCTTT
TRBD2 NA 15 TRBJ2-2 TRBV27 CASSLSSGTHGELFF TGTGCCAGCAGTTTATCTAGCGGGACCCACGGGGAGCTGTTTTTT
NA NA 17 TRBJ1-5 TRBV4-3 CASSRAIQGYSNQPQHF TGCGCCAGCAGCCGGGCTATACAGGGTTATAGCAATCAGCCCCAGCATTTT
TRBD1 few 14 TRBJ1-1 TRBV29-1 CSVEGDRENPEAFF TGCAGCGTTGAAGGGGACAGGGAGAACCCTGAAGCTTTCTTT
NA NA 15 TRBJ1-1 TRBV11-3 CASSPGGRDYTEAFF TGTGCCAGCAGCCCGGGCGGGCGAGATTACACTGAAGCTTTCTTT
NA once 16 TRBJ1-2 TRBV6-1 CASSEVGRAQSYGYTF TGTGCCAGCAGTGAAGTTGGCAGGGCCCAGAGCTATGGCTACACCTTC
NA NA 15 TRBJ2-1 TRBV9 CASSAREDPRGEQFF TGTGCCAGCAGCGCGAGGGAGGACCCTAGGGGTGAGCAGTTCTTC
NA NA 11 TRBJ2-5 TRBV29-1 CSAGQEETQYF TGCAGCGCCGGACAAGAAGAGACCCAGTACTTC
TRBD1 few 13 TRBJ1-2 TRBV6-6 CASSYGTVYGYTF TGTGCCAGCAGTTACGGGACAGTCTATGGCTACACCTTC
NA NA 16 TRBJ1-2 TRBV29-1 CSVAGGIQTGDYGYTF TGCAGCGTTGCGGGGGGTATACAAACTGGGGACTATGGCTACACCTTC
NA NA 15 TRBJ1-1 TRBV4-1 CASSAGKGENTEAFF TGCGCCTCCTCAGCGGGGAAGGGGGAGAACACTGAAGCTTTCTTT
NA NA 17 TRBJ2-6 TRBV7-3 CASSLTISVSGANVLTF TGTGCCAGCAGCTTAACGATTTCAGTCTCTGGGGCCAACGTCCTGACTTTC
TRBD1 NA 14 TRBJ1-1 TRBV19 CASSARQGPRQAFF TGTGCCAGTAGTGCCCGACAGGGGCCTAGGCAAGCTTTCTTT
NA NA 11 TRBJ2-7 TRBV6-5 CASSSVYEQYF TGTGCCAGCAGCTCCGTCTACGAGCAGTACTTC
TRBD1 NA 15 TRBJ2-5 TRBV4-1 CASSEEHRGRETQYF TGCGCCAGCAGCGAAGAGCACAGGGGGAGGGAGACCCAGTACTTC
TRBD2 NA 14 TRBJ2-1 TRBV7-3 CASSFGGGAYEQFF TGTGCCAGCAGCTTTGGCGGGGGGGCTTATGAGCAGTTCTTC
NA NA 15 TRBJ2-3 TRBV7-9 CASRSTTGGTDTQYF TGTGCCAGCAGATCCACCACGGGGGGCACAGATACGCAGTATTTT
TRBD2 few 15 TRBJ2-3 TRBV11-2 CASSPQRGVTDTQYF TGTGCCAGCAGCCCACAGCGGGGGGTAACAGATACGCAGTATTTT
NA NA 15 TRBJ1-5 TRBV5-5 CASNQVPRSDQPQHF TGTGCCAGCAACCAGGTGCCTCGAAGTGATCAGCCCCAGCATTTT